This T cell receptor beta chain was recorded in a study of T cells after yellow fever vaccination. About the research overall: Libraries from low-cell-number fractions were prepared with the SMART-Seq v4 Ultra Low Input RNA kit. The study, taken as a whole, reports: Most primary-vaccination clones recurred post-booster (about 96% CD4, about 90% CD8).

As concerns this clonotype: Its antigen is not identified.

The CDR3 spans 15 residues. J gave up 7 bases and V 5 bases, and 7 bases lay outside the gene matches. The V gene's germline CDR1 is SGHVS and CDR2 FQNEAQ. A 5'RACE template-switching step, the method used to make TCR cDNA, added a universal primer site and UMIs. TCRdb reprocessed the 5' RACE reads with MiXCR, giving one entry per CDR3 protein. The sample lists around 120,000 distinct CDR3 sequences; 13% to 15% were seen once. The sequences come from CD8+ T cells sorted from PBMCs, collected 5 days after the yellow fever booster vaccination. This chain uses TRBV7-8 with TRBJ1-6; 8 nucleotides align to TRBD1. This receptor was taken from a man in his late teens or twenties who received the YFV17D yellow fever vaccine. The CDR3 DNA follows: TGTGCCAGCAGCGGTAGGACAGGGCCCAATTCACCCCTCCACTTT. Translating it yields CASSGRTGPNSPLHF.